This is a list of T cell receptor beta chains from one sample in a study of molecular identifiers for immune sequencing clone quantification. From the PCR reads, TCRdb called clonotypes with MiXCR, one entry per CDR3 protein. The data contain 400,000 to 600,000 distinct CDR3 sequences, around a fifth of them singletons. Sequencing input: naive CD8+ T cells from blood, with Jurkat cell RNA spiked in. These receptors came from a human donor in good health. Some libraries in this study had Jurkat cell RNA spiked in. The CDR3 runs from the conserved cysteine through the conserved F or W. D genes are given only for firm matches. Rows may omit the clone size; those that give it use once, few, many or a size class.

v_gene: TRBV27
d_gene: TRBD2
j_gene: TRBJ2-5
abundance: few
CDR3nt: TGTGCCAGCAGTTTATCGACGGCTAGCGGGGGAAAAGAGACCCAGTACTTC
CDR3aa: CASSLSTASGGKETQYF

v_gene: TRBV29-1
d_gene: TRBD1
j_gene: TRBJ2-7
abundance: NA
CDR3nt: TGCAGCGTCAGGGACAGGGACCACGAGCAGTACTTC
CDR3aa: CSVRDRDHEQYF

v_gene: TRBV6-5
d_gene: TRBD1
j_gene: TRBJ1-2
abundance: NA
CDR3nt: TGTGCCAGCAGCCAAACCCTGACAGGGGGGGATGGCTACACCTTC
CDR3aa: CASSQTLTGGDGYTF

v_gene: TRBV4-1
d_gene: TRBD1
j_gene: TRBJ1-1
abundance: few
CDR3nt: TGCGCCAGCAGCCGTGTTGGGGTACAGGGGGCCGTTGAAGCTTTCTTT
CDR3aa: CASSRVGVQGAVEAFF

v_gene: TRBV11-2
d_gene: NA
j_gene: TRBJ1-1
abundance: NA
CDR3nt: TGTGCCAGCAGCTTAGGGGGGCAGACTCACACTGAAGCTTTCTTT
CDR3aa: CASSLGGQTHTEAFF

v_gene: TRBV9
d_gene: TRBD2
j_gene: TRBJ2-3
abundance: NA
CDR3nt: TGTGCCAGCAGCCCGGGGACTAGCGGGATCACAGATACGCAGTATTTT
CDR3aa: CASSPGTSGITDTQYF

v_gene: TRBV9
d_gene: NA
j_gene: TRBJ2-2
abundance: few
CDR3nt: TGTGCCAGCAGCGAAGTCTCGTGGGCCGGGGAGCTGTTTTTT
CDR3aa: CASSEVSWAGELFF

v_gene: TRBV6-2/TRBV6-3
d_gene: NA
j_gene: TRBJ2-7
abundance: few
CDR3nt: TGTGCCAGCAGCAAGACAGCTTACGAGCAGTACTTC
CDR3aa: CASSKTAYEQYF

v_gene: TRBV6-5
d_gene: NA
j_gene: TRBJ1-4
abundance: NA
CDR3nt: TGTGCCAGCAGTTACGTGGGGGCAACTAATGAAAAACTGTTTTTT
CDR3aa: CASSYVGATNEKLFF

v_gene: TRBV4-2
d_gene: TRBD2
j_gene: TRBJ2-3
abundance: many
CDR3nt: TGTGCCAGCAGCCAAGATGGGCTAGCGGTGAGCACAGATACGCAGTATTTT
CDR3aa: CASSQDGLAVSTDTQYF

v_gene: TRBV6-5
d_gene: TRBD1
j_gene: TRBJ2-1
abundance: many
CDR3nt: TGTGCCAGCAGTGAACTGACAGGGAAGTACAATGAGCAGTTCTTC
CDR3aa: CASSELTGKYNEQFF

v_gene: TRBV7-9
d_gene: TRBD1
j_gene: TRBJ1-6
abundance: many
CDR3nt: TGTGCCAGCACCAAGGGGGCGGCAAGGGATTCACCCCTCCACTTT
CDR3aa: CASTKGAARDSPLHF

v_gene: TRBV6-2/TRBV6-3
d_gene: NA
j_gene: TRBJ2-3
abundance: few
CDR3nt: TGTGCCAGCAGTTTAGGGCTGGGGGGCCTTCCAAATACGCAGTATTTT
CDR3aa: CASSLGLGGLPNTQYF

v_gene: TRBV20-1
d_gene: NA
j_gene: TRBJ2-7
abundance: many
CDR3nt: TGCAGTGCCCAGGGCGGGGTCTACTACGAGCAGTACTTC
CDR3aa: CSAQGGVYYEQYF

v_gene: TRBV9
d_gene: TRBD2
j_gene: TRBJ2-3
abundance: few
CDR3nt: TGTGCCAGCAGCGCAGCGGGACTAGCGGGAGTAAGTTTGGCGGGAGATACGCAGTATTTT
CDR3aa: CASSAAGLAGVSLAGDTQYF

v_gene: TRBV7-8
d_gene: TRBD1
j_gene: TRBJ2-3
abundance: NA
CDR3nt: TGTGCCAGCGCCGCGTCAGCTACTGACAGGGATGGGGGTAACACAGATACGCAGTATTTT
CDR3aa: CASAASATDRDGGNTDTQYF

v_gene: TRBV2
d_gene: NA
j_gene: TRBJ2-7
abundance: many
CDR3nt: TGTGCCAGCAGTAGGGGGAGCGACTCGAGGGGCGAGCAGTACTTC
CDR3aa: CASSRGSDSRGEQYF

v_gene: TRBV9
d_gene: NA
j_gene: TRBJ2-7
abundance: few
CDR3nt: TGTGCCAGCAGCGTAGTACCGACCATCGGGACAACCTACGAGCAGTACTTC
CDR3aa: CASSVVPTIGTTYEQYF

v_gene: TRBV20-1
d_gene: NA
j_gene: TRBJ1-1
abundance: many
CDR3nt: TGCAGTGGGGGTACCGTGAACACTGAAGCTTTCTTT
CDR3aa: CSGGTVNTEAFF

v_gene: TRBV29-1
d_gene: TRBD1
j_gene: TRBJ2-1
abundance: few
CDR3nt: TGCAGCGGTGACAGGGCGCCCTACAATGAGCAGTTCTTC
CDR3aa: CSGDRAPYNEQFF

v_gene: TRBV19
d_gene: NA
j_gene: TRBJ2-4
abundance: many
CDR3nt: TGTGCCAGTAGTCCCCTTTCGACCCCAAACATTCAGTACTTC
CDR3aa: CASSPLSTPNIQYF

v_gene: TRBV11-2
d_gene: NA
j_gene: TRBJ2-5
abundance: NA
CDR3nt: TGTGCCAGCAGCTTGGTTTGGGGGTCAGAGACCCAGTACTTC
CDR3aa: CASSLVWGSETQYF